This TCR beta chain comes out of a study of response to subunit inactivated influenza vaccine. Study-wide results and limits: Authors suggested seasonal influenza vaccinations each recruit few new T cells.

This clonotype has only a few counts. Antigen unknown. CDR1 and CDR2 from the germline V gene are MDHEN and SYDVKM. Trimming at V came to 10 bases and at J to 6 bases, leaving 4 bases not matched to a gene. CDR3 size: 12 residues. TCRdb reanalysed the RT-PCR reads using MiXCR and keeps one entry per CDR3 protein. The sample lists around 160,000 distinct CDR3 sequences; around 9.9% were seen once. This clonotype was sampled from a man in his forties or fifties who received an inactivated influenza vaccine. V usage is TRBV28 and J usage is TRBJ2-1; 9 bases align to TRBD1. This specimen was non-naive T cells sorted from PBMCs, taken more than 35 days after vaccination. CDR3 in amino acids: CATGTGRNEQFF. In DNA, the CDR3 is TGTGCCACCGGGACAGGGCGCAATGAGCAGTTCTTC.